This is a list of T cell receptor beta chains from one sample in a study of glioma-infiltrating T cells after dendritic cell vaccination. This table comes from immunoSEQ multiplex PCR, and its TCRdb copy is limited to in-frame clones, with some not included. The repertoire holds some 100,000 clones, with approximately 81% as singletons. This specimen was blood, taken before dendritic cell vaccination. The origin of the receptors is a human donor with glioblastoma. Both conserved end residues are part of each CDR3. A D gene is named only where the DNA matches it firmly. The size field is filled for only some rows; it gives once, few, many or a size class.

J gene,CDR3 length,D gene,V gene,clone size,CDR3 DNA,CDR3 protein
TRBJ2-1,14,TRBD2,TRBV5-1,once,TGCGCCAGCAGCCAGCTAGCGGGGGGGCCTGAGCAGTTCTTC,CASSQLAGGPEQFF
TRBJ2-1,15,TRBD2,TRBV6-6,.,TGTGCCAGCAGTTACCGGGTGGCGGGAGTGGGTGAGCAGTTCTTC,CASSYRVAGVGEQFF
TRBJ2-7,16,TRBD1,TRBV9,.,TGTGCCAGCAGCGTAGAGGGGGACAGTCCGGGTCACGAGCAGTACTTC,CASSVEGDSPGHEQYF
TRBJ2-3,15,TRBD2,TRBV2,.,TGTGCCAGCAATGTGATAGCGGGAGTGACAGATACGCAGTATTTT,CASNVIAGVTDTQYF
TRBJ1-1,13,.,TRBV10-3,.,TGTGCCACCCAGGGGACCCTGAACACTGAAGCTTTCTTT,CATQGTLNTEAFF
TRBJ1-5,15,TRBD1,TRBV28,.,TGTGCCAGCAGTTTAGGACAGGGTTTCCGGCAGCCCCAGCATTTT,CASSLGQGFRQPQHF
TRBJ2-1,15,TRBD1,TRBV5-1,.,TGCGCCAGCAGCTTCCCGGGACAGGGTTTGTATGAGCAGTTCTTC,CASSFPGQGLYEQFF
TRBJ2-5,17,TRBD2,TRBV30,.,TGTGCCTGGAGTGAGTGGACTAGCGGACCGCTCGGGGAGACCCAGTACTTC,CAWSEWTSGPLGETQYF
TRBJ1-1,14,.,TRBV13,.,TGTGCCAGCAGCATCCAGGGCAGAGACACTGAAGCTTTCTTT,CASSIQGRDTEAFF
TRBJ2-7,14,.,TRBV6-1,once,TGTGCCAGCAATAGACAGGCCGACTCCTACGAGCAGTACTTC,CASNRQADSYEQYF
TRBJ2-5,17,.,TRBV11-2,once,TGTGCCAGCAGCTTGGGCAGGGGCGAAGAGACAGTGGAGACCCAGTACTTC,CASSLGRGEETVETQYF
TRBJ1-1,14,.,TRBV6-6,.,TGTGCCAGCAGAGCACTCCAGGGTTACACTGAAGCTTTCTTT,CASRALQGYTEAFF
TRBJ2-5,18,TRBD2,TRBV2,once,TGTGCCAGCAGTGGGGTTCTTTTTGCGGGGGGTTCTCAAGAGACCCAGTACTTC,CASSGVLFAGGSQETQYF
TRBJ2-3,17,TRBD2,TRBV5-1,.,TGCGCCAGCAGCGGGGGATTGAGCGGGGGGGCGACAGATACGCGGTATTTT,CASSGGLSGGATDTRYF
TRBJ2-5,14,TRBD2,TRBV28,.,TGTGCCAGCAACCCCGGGACTAATCAAGAGACCCAGTACTTC,CASNPGTNQETQYF
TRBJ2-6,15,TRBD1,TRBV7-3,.,TGTGCCAGCAGCTCCACGGGACAGGGGCAACACGTCCTGACTTTC,CASSSTGQGQHVLTF
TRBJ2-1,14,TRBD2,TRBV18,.,TGTGCCAGCTCTCCCGAGGGACTATACAATGAGCAGTTCTTC,CASSPEGLYNEQFF
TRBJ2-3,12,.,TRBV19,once,TGTGCCAGTAGTTGGGGGCCAGATACGCAGTATTTT,CASSWGPDTQYF
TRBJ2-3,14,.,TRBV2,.,TGTGCCAGCAGTCGCGGGTTTCTCACAGATACGCAGTATTTT,CASSRGFLTDTQYF
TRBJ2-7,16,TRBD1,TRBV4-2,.,TGTGCCAGCAGCCAAGCCGAGGGACAGGTTTCCTACGAGCAGTACTTC,CASSQAEGQVSYEQYF
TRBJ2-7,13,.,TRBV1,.,TGCACTCGCCCCAGAGGCTACGCCTACGAGCAGTACTTC,CTRPRGYAYEQYF
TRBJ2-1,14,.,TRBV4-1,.,TGCGCCAGCAGCCAAGTGTTGACTATCAATGAGCAGTTCTTC,CASSQVLTINEQFF